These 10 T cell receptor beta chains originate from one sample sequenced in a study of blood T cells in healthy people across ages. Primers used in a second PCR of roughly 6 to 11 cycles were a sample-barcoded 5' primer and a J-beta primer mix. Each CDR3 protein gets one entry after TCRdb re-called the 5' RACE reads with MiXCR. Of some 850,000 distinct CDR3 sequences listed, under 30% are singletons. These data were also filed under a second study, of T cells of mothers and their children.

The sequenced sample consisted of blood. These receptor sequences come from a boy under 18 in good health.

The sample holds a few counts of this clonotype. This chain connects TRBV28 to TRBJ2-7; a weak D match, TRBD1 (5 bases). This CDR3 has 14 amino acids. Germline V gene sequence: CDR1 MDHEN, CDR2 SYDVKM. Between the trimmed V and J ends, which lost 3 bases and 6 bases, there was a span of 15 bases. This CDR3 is CASSFGQGGGEQYF. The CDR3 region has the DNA TGTGCCAGCAGTTTTGGGCAGGGTGGCGGCGAGCAGTACTTC.

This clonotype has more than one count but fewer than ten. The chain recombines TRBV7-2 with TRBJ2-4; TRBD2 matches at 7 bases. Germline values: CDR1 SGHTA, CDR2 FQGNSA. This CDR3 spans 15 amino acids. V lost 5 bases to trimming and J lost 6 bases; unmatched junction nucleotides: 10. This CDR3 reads CASSPAGLAANIQYF. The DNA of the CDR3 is TGTGCCAGCAGCCCAGCCGGGCTAGCGGCAAACATTCAGTACTTC.

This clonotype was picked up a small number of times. Written as DNA, the CDR3 is TGTGCCTGGAGGCGGACAGGTCAAGAGACCCAGTACTTC. It is translated as CAWRRTGQETQYF. The J gene is TRBJ2-5, the V gene TRBV30; 7 nucleotides agree with TRBD1. Germline V gene data show CDR1 as GTSNPN and CDR2 as SVGIG (reference sequence). The V gene end was trimmed by 3 bases and the J gene end by 2 bases; junction bases not matched to a gene: 3. The CDR3 spans 13 residues.

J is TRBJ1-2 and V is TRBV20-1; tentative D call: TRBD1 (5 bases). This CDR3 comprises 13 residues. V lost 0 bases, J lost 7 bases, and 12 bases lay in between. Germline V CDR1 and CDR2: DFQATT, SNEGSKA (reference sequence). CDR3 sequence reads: CSARDRGIGGYTF. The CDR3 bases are TGCAGTGCTAGAGATCGGGGGATAGGTGGCTACACCTTC.

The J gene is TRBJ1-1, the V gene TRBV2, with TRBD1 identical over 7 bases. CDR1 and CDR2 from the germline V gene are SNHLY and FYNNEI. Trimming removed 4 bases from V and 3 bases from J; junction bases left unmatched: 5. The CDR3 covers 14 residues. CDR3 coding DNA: TGTGCCAGCAGTGGACAGGGCTGGCACACTGAAGCTTTCTTT. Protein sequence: CASSGQGWHTEAFF.

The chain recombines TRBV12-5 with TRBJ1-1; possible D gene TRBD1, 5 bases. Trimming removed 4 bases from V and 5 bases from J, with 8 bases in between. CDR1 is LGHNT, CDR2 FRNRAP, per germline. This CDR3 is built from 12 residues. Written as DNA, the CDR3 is TGTGCTAGTGGTTATCGGGGGACTGAAGCTTTCTTT. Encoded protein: CASGYRGTEAFF.

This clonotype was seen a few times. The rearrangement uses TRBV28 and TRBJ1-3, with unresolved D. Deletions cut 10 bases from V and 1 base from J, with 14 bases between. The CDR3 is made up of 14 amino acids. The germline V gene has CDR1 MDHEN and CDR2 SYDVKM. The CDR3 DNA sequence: TGTGCCACCACCCCTTTTAGATCTGGAAACACCATATATTTT. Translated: CATTPFRSGNTIYF. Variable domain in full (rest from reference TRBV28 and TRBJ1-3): DVKVTQSSRYLVKRTGEKVFLECVQDMDHENMFWYRQDPGLGLRLIYFSYDVKMKEKGDIPEGYSVSREKKERFSLILESASTNQTSMYLCATTPFRSGNTIYFGEGSWLTVV.

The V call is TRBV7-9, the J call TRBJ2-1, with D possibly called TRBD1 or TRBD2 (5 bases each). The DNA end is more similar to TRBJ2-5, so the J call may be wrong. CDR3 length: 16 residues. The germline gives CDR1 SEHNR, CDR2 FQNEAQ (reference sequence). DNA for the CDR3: TGTGCCAGCAGCTTGGTATGGGGACCAAATGGAGAGACCCAGTACTTC. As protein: CASSLVWGPNGETQYF.

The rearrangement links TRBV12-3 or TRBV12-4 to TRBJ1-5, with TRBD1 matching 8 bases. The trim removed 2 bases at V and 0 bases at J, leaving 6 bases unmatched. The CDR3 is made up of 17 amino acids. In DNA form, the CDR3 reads TGTGCCAGCAGTTTAAGACAGGGGATCTATAGCAATCAGCCCCAGCATTTT. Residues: CASSLRQGIYSNQPQHF.

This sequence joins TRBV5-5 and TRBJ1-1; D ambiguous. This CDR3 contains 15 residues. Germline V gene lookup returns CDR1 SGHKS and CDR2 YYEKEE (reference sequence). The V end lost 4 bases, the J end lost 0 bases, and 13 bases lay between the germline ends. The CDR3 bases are TGTGCCAGCAGCCCGGCCCGGCGGTTGAACACTGAAGCTTTCTTT. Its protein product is CASSPARRLNTEAFF.